This is a list of T cell receptor beta chains from one sample in a study of human T cells and chemical hapten exposure. In TCRdb, the RACE reads were re-called with MiXCR into one record per CDR3 protein. The sample includes tens of thousands of distinct CDR3 sequences, around 10% of them seen just once. The source material was whole blood, sampled in connection with sensitization to the hapten diphenylcyclopropenone (DPC). The receptors were sampled from a woman aged 45-65 years with alopecia areata. Some clones in this sample may be carry-over from other donors' samples. CDR3s include the opening cysteine and the closing phenylalanine or tryptophan. D genes are given only for firm matches. Rows give clone size only sometimes, using once, few, many, or a class for an expanded clone.

clone_size: .; j_call: TRBJ1-1; v_call: TRBV27; d_call: TRBD1; cdr3_nt: TGTGCCAGCAGTACCCGACAGGGGAGGAACACTGAAGCTTTCTTT; cdr3_aa: CASSTRQGRNTEAFF
clone_size: .; j_call: TRBJ1-6; v_call: TRBV28; d_call: .; cdr3_nt: TGTGCCAGCAGTAAAGCAGGGCCTTCACCCCTCCACTTT; cdr3_aa: CASSKAGPSPLHF
clone_size: many; j_call: TRBJ1-1; v_call: TRBV28; d_call: .; cdr3_nt: TGTGCCAGCAGTTTCACAGGGCTAGTAAACACTGAAGCTTTCTTT; cdr3_aa: CASSFTGLVNTEAFF
clone_size: .; j_call: TRBJ2-7; v_call: TRBV5-1; d_call: TRBD2; cdr3_nt: TGCGCCAGCAGAGGACTAGCGGGAGGGCCTGGCGAGCAGTACTTC; cdr3_aa: CASRGLAGGPGEQYF
clone_size: many; j_call: TRBJ2-7; v_call: TRBV7-2; d_call: TRBD2; cdr3_nt: TGTGCCAGCAGCATTTGGAGACGGGGACTAGCGGTCTACGAGCAGTACTTC; cdr3_aa: CASSIWRRGLAVYEQYF
clone_size: many; j_call: TRBJ1-3; v_call: TRBV29-1; d_call: .; cdr3_nt: TGCAGCGCCATGACAGACTCGGACACCATATATTTT; cdr3_aa: CSAMTDSDTIYF
clone_size: .; j_call: TRBJ1-1; v_call: TRBV7-9; d_call: .; cdr3_nt: TGTGCCAGCAGCCCGGGCCTCCCCACTGAAGCTTTCTTT; cdr3_aa: CASSPGLPTEAFF
clone_size: .; j_call: TRBJ2-2; v_call: TRBV20-1; d_call: .; cdr3_nt: TGCAGTGCTAGAGATATAGCGAGGAACACCGGGGAGCTGTTTTTT; cdr3_aa: CSARDIARNTGELFF
clone_size: few; j_call: TRBJ2-4; v_call: TRBV19; d_call: .; cdr3_nt: TGTGCCAGTAGTTTCCTCCGGGACTCCGACCTAGAAAACATTCAGTACTTC; cdr3_aa: CASSFLRDSDLENIQYF
clone_size: many; j_call: TRBJ1-6; v_call: TRBV3-1; d_call: .; cdr3_nt: TGTGCCAGCAGCCGCGGGGGGCTTAATTCACCCCTCCACTTT; cdr3_aa: CASSRGGLNSPLHF
clone_size: many; j_call: TRBJ1-6; v_call: TRBV7-9; d_call: TRBD1; cdr3_nt: TGTGCCAGCAGCTTTCCGGGACAGGGATTTTTCCCCTATAATTCACCCCTCCACTTT; cdr3_aa: CASSFPGQGFFPYNSPLHF
clone_size: .; j_call: TRBJ2-7; v_call: TRBV20-1; d_call: TRBD2; cdr3_nt: TGCAGTGCCCCGGTAGTGGTAGCGGGAAGGTACGAGCAGTACTTC; cdr3_aa: CSAPVVVAGRYEQYF
clone_size: few; j_call: TRBJ2-1; v_call: TRBV7-9; d_call: .; cdr3_nt: TGTGCCAGCAGCTTATTGAGTTTGCGAGGAAATGAGCAGTTCTTC; cdr3_aa: CASSLLSLRGNEQFF
clone_size: .; j_call: TRBJ2-7; v_call: TRBV28; d_call: TRBD1; cdr3_nt: TGTGCCAGCAGTTCTCCCGGGACAGCTAACGAGCAGTACTTC; cdr3_aa: CASSSPGTANEQYF
clone_size: many; j_call: TRBJ2-7; v_call: TRBV5-8; d_call: .; cdr3_nt: TGTGCCAGCAGCTTGGCCCACGAGCAGTACTTC; cdr3_aa: CASSLAHEQYF
clone_size: few; j_call: TRBJ1-1; v_call: TRBV28; d_call: .; cdr3_nt: TGTGCCAGCCGTGGGGCAGGCGGGATGAACACTGAAGCTTTCTTT; cdr3_aa: CASRGAGGMNTEAFF
clone_size: .; j_call: TRBJ1-2; v_call: TRBV29-1; d_call: .; cdr3_nt: TGCACGGGGGACTATGGCTACACCTTC; cdr3_aa: CTGDYGYTF
clone_size: many; j_call: TRBJ1-2; v_call: TRBV12-3/TRBV12-4; d_call: TRBD1; cdr3_nt: TGTGCCAGCAGTTTCTTCGACAGGGAGATCGGTGGCTACACCTTC; cdr3_aa: CASSFFDREIGGYTF
clone_size: few; j_call: TRBJ1-5; v_call: TRBV12-3/TRBV12-4; d_call: .; cdr3_nt: TGTACCAGCAGTCGCAATAGCAATCAGCCCCAGCATTTT; cdr3_aa: CTSSRNSNQPQHF
clone_size: .; j_call: TRBJ2-1; v_call: TRBV2; d_call: .; cdr3_nt: TGTGCCAGCAGTGACCCCTACAATGAGCAGTTCTTC; cdr3_aa: CASSDPYNEQFF
clone_size: .; j_call: TRBJ1-3; v_call: TRBV11-2; d_call: .; cdr3_nt: TGTGCCAGCAGGGGAGTCCGCCAACTAACAAACACCATATATTTT; cdr3_aa: CASRGVRQLTNTIYF
clone_size: .; j_call: TRBJ2-3; v_call: TRBV3-1; d_call: TRBD2; cdr3_nt: TGTGCCAGCAGCCAATATAGCGGGAGGAACACAGATACGCAGTATTTT; cdr3_aa: CASSQYSGRNTDTQYF
clone_size: .; j_call: TRBJ2-2; v_call: TRBV5-5; d_call: .; cdr3_nt: TGTGCCAGCAGCTCAATGGTAGGGGCCCATAACACCGGGGAGCTGTTTTTT; cdr3_aa: CASSSMVGAHNTGELFF
clone_size: many; j_call: TRBJ1-5; v_call: TRBV28; d_call: .; cdr3_nt: TGTGCCAGCAGTTCCGTTCGGGCCAAGCATTTT; cdr3_aa: CASSSVRAKHF
clone_size: many; j_call: TRBJ2-3; v_call: TRBV20-1; d_call: .; cdr3_nt: TGCAGTGCTAGAGTCGGTCATACGCAGTATTTT; cdr3_aa: CSARVGHTQYF
clone_size: .; j_call: TRBJ2-7; v_call: TRBV5-6; d_call: TRBD1; cdr3_nt: TGTGCCAGCAGCTTCGGGCAGGGGGCATGGGAGCAGTACTTC; cdr3_aa: CASSFGQGAWEQYF
clone_size: .; j_call: TRBJ2-7; v_call: TRBV5-5; d_call: .; cdr3_nt: TGTGCCAGCAGCATGGGGTACGAGCAGTACTTC; cdr3_aa: CASSMGYEQYF
clone_size: few; j_call: TRBJ2-1; v_call: TRBV2; d_call: .; cdr3_nt: TGTGCCGCTCCTGGACCGCACAATGAGCAGTTCTTC; cdr3_aa: CAAPGPHNEQFF
clone_size: .; j_call: TRBJ2-1; v_call: TRBV5-4; d_call: .; cdr3_nt: TGTGCCAGCAGCGGAGGGCTGCCCCATGAGCAGTTCTTC; cdr3_aa: CASSGGLPHEQFF
clone_size: many; j_call: TRBJ1-5; v_call: TRBV19; d_call: .; cdr3_nt: TGTGCCAGTAGAGAACCAGGACAGCCCCAGCATTTT; cdr3_aa: CASREPGQPQHF
clone_size: .; j_call: TRBJ2-3; v_call: TRBV6-2/TRBV6-3; d_call: TRBD2; cdr3_nt: TGTGCCAGCAGTTACGGCGGACTAGCGACGCAGTATTTT; cdr3_aa: CASSYGGLATQYF
clone_size: .; j_call: TRBJ2-3; v_call: TRBV28; d_call: .; cdr3_nt: TGTGCCAGCAGTTTAATCTCAGGGACGCAGTATTTT; cdr3_aa: CASSLISGTQYF
clone_size: .; j_call: TRBJ1-3; v_call: TRBV7-9; d_call: .; cdr3_nt: TGTGCCAGCAGCGGAACAGGGTTTGAGGACACCATATATTTT; cdr3_aa: CASSGTGFEDTIYF
clone_size: few; j_call: TRBJ1-3; v_call: TRBV28; d_call: .; cdr3_nt: TGTGCCAGCAGTTTAGGCGCTCGGAGCACCATATATTTT; cdr3_aa: CASSLGARSTIYF
clone_size: .; j_call: TRBJ1-1; v_call: TRBV29-1; d_call: .; cdr3_nt: TGCAGCGTTGAAGATCAGAGGGTGGGCAACACTGAAGCTTTCTTT; cdr3_aa: CSVEDQRVGNTEAFF
clone_size: .; j_call: TRBJ2-3; v_call: TRBV29-1; d_call: .; cdr3_nt: TGCAGCGTAGGGCGACAAGGGGGATTCGCAGATACGCAGTATTTT; cdr3_aa: CSVGRQGGFADTQYF
clone_size: few; j_call: TRBJ1-1; v_call: TRBV4-2; d_call: .; cdr3_nt: TGTGCCAGCAGCCAAGAAGGCAGGGCTGCCACTGAAGCTTTCTTT; cdr3_aa: CASSQEGRAATEAFF
clone_size: .; j_call: TRBJ2-1; v_call: TRBV29-1; d_call: .; cdr3_nt: TGCAGCGTTCGGAGAACCGAAATCAATGAGCAGTTCTTC; cdr3_aa: CSVRRTEINEQFF
clone_size: .; j_call: TRBJ2-2; v_call: TRBV20-1; d_call: TRBD1; cdr3_nt: TGCAGTGCAAACGGACAGGGCAGCCTCGGAAACACCGGGGAGCTGTTTTTT; cdr3_aa: CSANGQGSLGNTGELFF
clone_size: few; j_call: TRBJ1-4; v_call: TRBV6-6; d_call: .; cdr3_nt: TGTGCCAGCAGTTACCGGATGACTAATGAAAAACTGTTTTTT; cdr3_aa: CASSYRMTNEKLFF
clone_size: few; j_call: TRBJ2-5; v_call: TRBV5-1; d_call: TRBD2; cdr3_nt: TGCGCCAGCAGCTCCCTAACTAGCGGAGGCCAAGAGACCCAGTACTTC; cdr3_aa: CASSSLTSGGQETQYF
clone_size: few; j_call: TRBJ1-2; v_call: TRBV6-6; d_call: .; cdr3_nt: TGTGCCAGCAGCCCGAGACAGTTATTCTATGGCTACACCTTC; cdr3_aa: CASSPRQLFYGYTF
clone_size: many; j_call: TRBJ1-1; v_call: TRBV12-3/TRBV12-4; d_call: .; cdr3_nt: TGTGCCAGCAGTTTCCGGTTGAACACTGAAGCTTTCTTT; cdr3_aa: CASSFRLNTEAFF
clone_size: many; j_call: TRBJ2-3; v_call: TRBV4-2; d_call: .; cdr3_nt: TGTGCCAGCTCAGCCCTACGGGAAGATACGCAGTATTTT; cdr3_aa: CASSALREDTQYF
clone_size: few; j_call: TRBJ2-5; v_call: TRBV11-2; d_call: .; cdr3_nt: TGTGCCAGCAGTCGGGACCCAGGGACCCAGTACTTC; cdr3_aa: CASSRDPGTQYF
clone_size: .; j_call: TRBJ2-7; v_call: TRBV5-1; d_call: .; cdr3_nt: TGCGCCAGCAGCTTCCCCCAATCGTACGAGCAGTACTTC; cdr3_aa: CASSFPQSYEQYF
clone_size: few; j_call: TRBJ1-4; v_call: TRBV4-2; d_call: TRBD1; cdr3_nt: TGTGCCAGCAGCCAACCGGGACAGGGGAGGCAACCTGGAAAACTGTTTTTT; cdr3_aa: CASSQPGQGRQPGKLFF
clone_size: many; j_call: TRBJ2-7; v_call: TRBV9; d_call: TRBD2; cdr3_nt: TGTGCCAGCAGCGCCGCACTTAACGGGAGGGCCGGCGAGCAGTACTTC; cdr3_aa: CASSAALNGRAGEQYF
clone_size: many; j_call: TRBJ1-6; v_call: TRBV3-1; d_call: TRBD1; cdr3_nt: TGTGCCAGCAGCATCGGGACAGGCGGTTCACCCCTCCACTTT; cdr3_aa: CASSIGTGGSPLHF
clone_size: many; j_call: TRBJ2-3; v_call: TRBV20-1; d_call: TRBD2; cdr3_nt: TGCAGTGCTAGTACAGCGGGAGCGCCAGATACGCAGTATTTT; cdr3_aa: CSASTAGAPDTQYF
clone_size: few; j_call: TRBJ2-7; v_call: TRBV18; d_call: .; cdr3_nt: TGTGCCAGCTCACCGGGCGGCCCCTACGAGCAGTACTTC; cdr3_aa: CASSPGGPYEQYF